These 24 T cell receptor beta chains were sequenced from one sample in a study of T cells in Graves' hyperthyroidism and ophthalmopathy. Authors of the study amplified TCR beta CDR3 regions from RNA transcripts. A set of HTBI primers served as the primers for a first-round RT-PCR of the TCR CDR3. From the multiplex PCR reads, TCRdb called clonotypes with MiXCR, one entry per CDR3 protein. The sample includes hundreds of thousands of distinct CDR3 sequences, more than 12% of them seen just once. The sample consisted of blood. These receptors were obtained from a man aged 50 or older with Graves' ophthalmopathy.

This clonotype was seen many times. This chain links TRBV7-2 with TRBJ2-1; 11 positions agree with TRBD2. Trimming cost V 3 bases and J 12 bases; bases outside gene matches: 16. The germline V gene has CDR1 SGHTA and CDR2 FQGNSA. CDR3 length: 17 residues. The CDR3 DNA follows: TGTGCCAGCAGCTTCCAGGTGTGGGGACTAGCGGCTCAGGTGCAGTTCTTC. This codes for CASSFQVWGLAAQVQFF.

The CDR3 loop reads CASSGPGLRTGELFF. DNA of the CDR3: TGTGCCAGCAGCGGGCCGGGGCTGCGGACCGGGGAGCTGTTTTTT. J is TRBJ2-2 and V is TRBV13; the D gene could be TRBD1 or TRBD2 (5 bases each). The CDR3 runs to 15 residues. The germline V and J ends were trimmed by 5 bases and 5 bases, with 15 bases remaining between them. CDR1 is PRHDT, CDR2 FYEKMQ, per germline (reference sequence).

This clonotype came up many times. The chain recombines TRBV28 with TRBJ2-1; D is undetermined. Per germline, CDR1 MDHEN and CDR2 SYDVKM. CDR3 size: 13 residues. The V end lost 3 bases, the J end lost 8 bases, and 11 bases lay between the germline ends. The CDR3 bases are TGTGCCAGCAGTTTTCCTGATTCCGATGAGCAGTTCTTC. It encodes CASSFPDSDEQFF.

This clonotype was seen a handful of times. The chain joins TRBV29-1 to TRBJ2-3; D not resolved. CDR3 length: 14 amino acids. The V gene's germline CDR1 is SQVTM and CDR2 ANQGSEA. V lost 7 bases to trimming and J lost 2 bases, with 16 bases between them. CDR3 sequence: CSAPYPDNTDTQYF. CDR3 in DNA: TGCAGCGCACCATACCCCGATAACACAGATACGCAGTATTTT.

This chain links TRBV20-1 with TRBJ2-1, with 11 bases aligning to TRBD1. The V and J ends lost 8 bases and 0 bases, in that order; junction bases with no gene match: 18. CDR1 and CDR2 from the germline V gene are DFQATT and SNEGSKA (reference sequence). This CDR3 has 19 amino acids. CDR3 protein: CSTRGRDRGFSSSYNEQFF. DNA for the CDR3: TGCAGTACCCGGGGGAGGGACAGGGGGTTTTCGAGCTCCTACAATGAGCAGTTCTTC.

This clonotype was recorded a few times. A much larger clonotype is one base distant, so this may be a read error. The chain is built from TRBV5-1 and TRBJ2-1, with D tentatively TRBD1 or TRBD2 (5 bases each). Germline CDR1 is SGHRS and CDR2 is YFSETQ. V was trimmed by 3 bases and J by 4 bases, leaving 14 bases between them. The CDR3 is made up of 15 amino acids. CDR3 region: CASSSLGTEYNEQFF. CDR3 nucleotide sequence: TGCGCCAGCAGCTCGTTAGGGACCGAATACAATGAGCAGTTCTTC.

This clonotype came up a few times. A junction end diverges from the germline sequence, so it may reflect a read error. The chain employs TRBV5-1 and TRBJ2-3; no firm D call. The germline V gene has CDR1 SGHRS and CDR2 YFSETQ. This CDR3 contains 12 residues. The CDR3 DNA sequence: TGCGCCAGCAGTGAGCTCACAGATATGCAGTATTTT. Translated: CASSELTDMQYF.

This clonotype was found many times. The chain couples TRBV3-1 to TRBJ1-2; 7 bases line up with TRBD1. This CDR3 is 14 amino acids long. CDR1 is LGHDT, CDR2 YNNKEL, per germline (reference sequence). V was clipped by 1 base and J by 4 bases; unmatched bases: 3. The CDR3 is CASSQGTGLYGYTF. CDR3 in DNA: TGTGCCAGCAGCCAAGGGACAGGCCTCTATGGCTACACCTTC. The full variable domain, rest sourced from reference TRBV3-1 and TRBJ1-2, is DTAVSQTPKYLVTQMGNDKSIKCEQNLGHDTMYWYKQDSKKFLKIMFSYNNKELIINETVPNRFSPKSPDKAHLNLHINSLELGDSAVYFCASSQGTGLYGYTFGSGTRLTVV.

This clonotype was seen ten or more times. The DNA for the CDR3 is TGTGCCAGCAGCCAAGGGACAGGGGCCAACTATGGCTACACCTTC. This encodes CASSQGTGANYGYTF. The gene calls are TRBV3-1 and TRBJ1-2; 9 bases align to TRBD1. The ends lost 1 base at V and 2 bases at J; junction bases unmatched: 2. The length of the CDR3 is 15 residues. Germline CDR1 reads LGHDT; CDR2 reads YNNKEL (reference sequence). Using reference TRBV3-1 and TRBJ1-2 for the parts outside the CDR3, the full variable domain is DTAVSQTPKYLVTQMGNDKSIKCEQNLGHDTMYWYKQDSKKFLKIMFSYNNKELIINETVPNRFSPKSPDKAHLNLHINSLELGDSAVYFCASSQGTGANYGYTFGSGTRLTVV.

The chain has TRBV7-3 and TRBJ2-1; TRBD2 might be the D (5 bases). CDR1 is SGHTA, CDR2 FQGTGA, per germline. The CDR3 is 15 residues long. V lost 5 bases to trimming and J lost 8 bases, with 19 bases between them. CDR3 in DNA: TGTGCCAGCAGCCCCCGTTGCGGGTGGTGGGATGAGCAGTTCTTC. Encoded protein: CASSPRCGWWDEQFF.

This clonotype was seen repeatedly, ten times or more. The chain combines TRBV13 with TRBJ2-7; D call uncertain. The CDR3 sequence is 14 residues long. Trimming took 2 bases from V and 0 from J, leaving 8 bases between them. In germline, CDR1 is PRHDT, CDR2 FYEKMQ (reference sequence). The CDR3 is CASSLLGYSYEQYF. For the CDR3, the DNA is TGTGCCAGCAGCTTATTGGGGTACTCCTACGAGCAGTACTTC. Full variable domain (remainder filled in from reference TRBV13 and TRBJ2-7): AAGVIQSPRHLIKEKRETATLKCYPIPRHDTVYWYQQGPGQDPQFLISFYEKMQSDKGSIPDRFSAQQFSDYHSELNMSSLELGDSALYFCASSLLGYSYEQYFGPGTRLTVT.

The sample holds many counts of this clonotype. CDR3 in amino acids: CASSEDAGGREAFF. CDR3 in DNA: TGTGCCAGCAGTGAAGATGCAGGGGGCAGGGAAGCTTTCTTT. V gene TRBV6-1 combines with J gene TRBJ1-1, with 8 nucleotides matching TRBD1. Germline lookup yields CDR1 MNHNS and CDR2 SASEGT. V lost 1 base, J lost 8 bases, and 6 bases stayed unmatched. This CDR3 has 14 amino acids.

This clonotype was detected ten times or more. J is TRBJ2-3 and V is TRBV6-2 or TRBV6-3; D gene unclear. Germline V gives CDR1 MNHEY, CDR2 SVGEGT. V was trimmed by 4 bases and J by 1 base, leaving 12 bases between them. The CDR3 contains 15 residues. Here the CDR3 reads CASSSRQLGTDTQYF. In DNA form, the CDR3 reads TGTGCCAGCAGTTCGCGGCAACTCGGCACAGATACGCAGTATTTT.

In this sample, this clonotype turned up many times. J is TRBJ2-5 and V is TRBV11-3; 10 positions agree with TRBD2. The CDR3 runs 15 residues. The junction had 5 bases not matched to a gene; V was cut back by 2 bases and J by 5 bases. From germline, CDR1 is SGHNT and CDR2 YENEEA. CDR3 in DNA: TGTGCCAGCAGCTTACCAGCGGGAGGGCCGGAGACCCAGTACTTC. This gives the protein CASSLPAGGPETQYF.

The J gene is TRBJ2-5, the V gene TRBV5-1; D possibly corresponds to TRBD2 (6 bases). This CDR3 is built from 23 residues. The V gene lost 4 bases and the J gene lost 1 base, with 38 bases spanning the gap. Germline V gene data show CDR1 as SGHRS and CDR2 as YFSETQ. The CDR3 sequence: CASSTPGVLSRATERHSQETQYF. CDR3 DNA: TGCGCCAGCAGCACTCCGGGGGTATTGAGCCGGGCTACCGAACGCCACAGCCAAGAGACCCAGTACTTC.

The chain carries TRBV6-5 and TRBJ2-1; 9 bases match TRBD2. Trimming at V came to 4 bases and at J to 3 bases, leaving 7 bases not matched to a gene. CDR3 length: 16 residues. Germline CDR1 MNHEY, CDR2 SVGAGI. The CDR3 DNA reads TGTGCCAGCAGTTCCACCGTAGCGGGAGACTACAATGAGCAGTTCTTC. It is translated as CASSSTVAGDYNEQFF.

This clonotype came up many times. The rearrangement joins TRBV28 to TRBJ2-2; possible D gene TRBD1, 6 bases. Germline CDR1 and CDR2: MDHEN and SYDVKM. V was clipped by 2 bases and J by 3 bases, with 13 bases between them. This CDR3 contains 16 residues. The CDR3 here is CASSLGGNSYTGELFF. CDR3 coding DNA: TGTGCCAGCAGTTTAGGGGGCAATAGCTACACCGGGGAGCTGTTTTTT.

The chain carries TRBV6-5 and TRBJ2-3; 7 bases align to TRBD2. The J segment lost 5 bases and the V segment lost 2 bases, leaving 7 bases of the junction unmatched. Per the germline V gene, CDR1 is MNHEY and CDR2 is SVGAGI. This CDR3 is built from 15 residues. DNA of the CDR3: TGTGCCAGCAGTTACCTGTCGACGGGAGGAGATACGCAGTATTTT. This gives the protein CASSYLSTGGDTQYF.

J is TRBJ2-3 and V is TRBV5-1, with TRBD2 matching over 7 bases. Looked up from germline, CDR1 is SGHRS and CDR2 is YFSETQ. The CDR3 consists of 15 residues. V lost 6 bases, J lost 8 bases, and 15 bases stayed unmatched. This CDR3 reads CASMPSGALGGTQYF. The CDR3 region has the DNA TGCGCCAGCATGCCCAGCGGGGCCCTCGGTGGTACGCAGTATTTT.

This clonotype has at least ten counts. This chain uses TRBV3-1 with TRBJ2-3; 8 bases are shared with TRBD2. This CDR3 comprises 17 residues. Germline CDR1 is LGHDT and CDR2 is YNNKEL (reference sequence). V lost 1 base and J lost 1; bases outside the gene matches: 7. Here the CDR3 reads CASSQGGSGSRTDTQYF. The CDR3 DNA reads as TGTGCCAGCAGCCAAGGTGGAAGCGGGAGTCGCACAGATACGCAGTATTTT.

This clonotype appeared many times. This chain uses TRBV30 with TRBJ1-1; a weak D match, TRBD1 (6 bases). The V and J ends lost 6 bases and 1 base respectively, with 18 bases between them. This CDR3 region has 15 residues. Looked up from germline, CDR1 is GTSNPN and CDR2 is SVGIG (reference sequence). The CDR3 DNA is TGTGCCTGCAAATCGGGGGGACAAGCGAACACTGAAGCTTTCTTT. It is translated as CACKSGGQANTEAFF.

This clonotype has at least ten counts. The chain links TRBV11-2 to TRBJ1-5, with D hard to call. Looked up from germline, CDR1 is SGHAT and CDR2 is FQNNGV. The V end was cut by 0 bases, the J end by 6 bases, with 6 bases between. The CDR3 is made up of 13 amino acids. For the CDR3, the DNA is TGTGCCAGCAGCTTAGATCTTAGTCAGCCCCAGCATTTT. Translating it yields CASSLDLSQPQHF. Supplemented by reference TRBV11-2 and TRBJ1-5, the full variable domain reads EAGVAQSPRYKIIEKRQSVAFWCNPISGHATLYWYQQILGQGPKLLIQFQNNGVVDDSQLPKDRFSAERLKGVDSTLKIQPAKLEDSAVYLCASSLDLSQPQHFGDGTRLSIL.

V is TRBV7-6 and J is TRBJ2-5, with TRBD2 identical over 9 bases. V shed 1 base and J 4 bases; nucleotides not matched to a gene: 16. Germline assignment: CDR1 SGHVS and CDR2 FNYEAQ. The CDR3 consists of 19 residues. CDR3 region: CASSLGDRPLAGGPETQYF. As DNA, the CDR3 is TGTGCCAGCAGCTTAGGGGACCGACCTCTCGCGGGAGGGCCAGAGACCCAGTACTTC.

The chain couples TRBV4-1 to TRBJ2-1, with 8 bases matching TRBD2. The CDR3 contains 17 residues. V lost 4 bases to trimming and J lost 0 bases; unmatched junction nucleotides: 8. Looked up from germline, CDR1 is MGHRA and CDR2 is YSYEKL. CDR3 coding DNA: TGCGCCAGCAGCCTGCTCGGGAGGGCTTCCTCCTACAATGAGCAGTTCTTC. Residues: CASSLLGRASSYNEQFF.